One and the same sample provided the 30 T cell receptor beta chains below, sequenced in a study of CD8 T cells in ankylosing spondylitis. Study observations and caveats: Blood of patients with ankylosing spondylitis appeared to be characterized by a TCR beta motif of 8 or 9 highly homologous variants.

TCRdb re-called the 5' RACE reads with MiXCR, one entry per CDR3 protein. The sample holds under 550,000 distinct CDR3 sequences, roughly 25% seen once. These receptors lack a known antigen. Sample: blood, either unsorted or a sorted T cell fraction (not recorded which). These receptors were taken from a male donor with ankylosing spondylitis.

The chain couples TRBV15 to TRBJ2-7, with D tentatively TRBD1 (6 bases). Trimming left V 0 bases short and J 0 bases short, with 18 bases between. The CDR3 extends over 18 amino acids. Germline-derived CDR1 and CDR2 are LNHNV and YYDKDF (reference sequence). In nucleotides, the CDR3 is TGTGCCACCAGCAGAGATAGGTCCTACTGGGACATCTCCTACGAGCAGTACGTC. Translation: CATSRDRSYWDISYEQYV.

This clonotype has only a few counts. V and J are TRBV10-3 and TRBJ2-2, with 7 bases aligning to TRBD2. V dropped 8 bases and J dropped 4; count of bases not matched to a gene: 7. The germline V gene has CDR1 ENHRY and CDR2 SYGVKD. The CDR3 is 14 amino acids. The CDR3 loop reads CAIGTGGSTGELFF. The CDR3 DNA follows: TGTGCCATCGGTACGGGGGGATCCACCGGGGAGCTGTTTTTT.

The rearrangement joins TRBV20-1 to TRBJ2-3; 12 bases map to TRBD2. CDR3 length: 15 amino acids. Germline V gene data show CDR1 as DFQATT and CDR2 as SNEGSKA (reference sequence). V lost 3 bases, J lost 5 bases, and 6 bases stayed unmatched. CDR3 bases: TGCAGTGCTAGGTCTAGCGGGAGGGTTAGAGATACGCAGTATTTT. This codes for CSARSSGRVRDTQYF.

The rearrangement uses TRBV20-1 and TRBJ2-1; no clear D gene. V was pared by 6 bases and J by 1 base, with 16 bases between. The CDR3 length is 15 residues. Per the germline V gene, CDR1 is DFQATT and CDR2 is SNEGSKA (reference sequence). CDR3 amino acids: CSAPRADSSYNEQFF. CDR3 sequence (DNA): TGCAGTGCCCCCCGGGCAGATTCTTCCTACAATGAGCAGTTCTTC.

The chain links TRBV5-1 to TRBJ1-5; D gene uncertain. The germline CDR1 and CDR2 sequences are SGHRS and YFSETQ. V lost 4 bases, J lost 7 bases, and 18 bases lay in between. This CDR3 comprises 15 residues. In DNA form, the CDR3 reads TGCGCCAGCAGCCCCGAGGGAGGTGGCGGGCAGCCCCAGCATTTT. Translation gives CASSPEGGGGQPQHF.

The table lists this clonotype with a few counts. For the CDR3, the DNA is TGTGCCATCAGTGACGGCGGAAACAATCAGCCCCAGCATTTT. This translates into CAISDGGNNQPQHF. V usage is TRBV10-3 and J usage is TRBJ1-5; D uncertain. Trimming took 3 bases from V and 3 from J, leaving 9 bases between them. Per the germline V gene, CDR1 is ENHRY and CDR2 is SYGVKD. This CDR3 spans 14 amino acids.

The rearrangement links TRBV3-1 to TRBJ2-5; D not certain. V lost 5 bases and J 5 bases, leaving 9 bases between the germline ends. Germline CDR1 LGHDT, CDR2 YNNKEL (reference sequence). This CDR3 has 12 residues. CDR3 residues: CASSYGVETQYF. CDR3 DNA: TGTGCCAGCAGCTACGGCGTGGAGACCCAGTACTTC.

The chain links TRBV4-1 to TRBJ1-5; maybe TRBD1 (6 bases). CDR1 and CDR2 (germline): MGHRA, YSYEKL. Trimming took off 1 base at V and 6 bases at J, with 13 bases between the two ends. This CDR3 comprises 15 residues. The CDR3 DNA reads as TGCGCCAGCAGCCAAGTAGTGGGGGGCGGTCAGCCCCAGCATTTT. Protein product: CASSQVVGGGQPQHF.

This clonotype was seen a few times. This chain joins TRBV7-9 and TRBJ1-3, with D perhaps matching TRBD1 (6 bases). From germline, CDR1 is SEHNR and CDR2 FQNEAQ (reference sequence). CDR3 size: 14 residues. Trimming left V 6 bases short and J 0 bases short, with 9 bases between. CDR3 protein: CASRMDSSGNTIYF. The CDR3, as DNA: TGTGCCAGCAGGATGGACAGCTCTGGAAACACCATATATTTT.

The chain employs TRBV20-1 and TRBJ2-7; the match to TRBD1 covers 7 bases. CDR1 is DFQATT, CDR2 SNEGSKA, per germline (reference sequence). The length of the CDR3 is 13 residues. The V segment lost 4 bases and the J segment 1 base; nucleotides outside the gene matches: 4. This CDR3 reads CSAIVTGSYEQYF. As DNA, the CDR3 is TGCAGTGCTATCGTGACAGGGTCCTACGAGCAGTACTTC.

A few counts support this clonotype. This chain links TRBV29-1 with TRBJ2-3, with 11 bases lining up with TRBD2. The CDR3 covers 15 residues. The V gene end was trimmed by 6 bases and the J gene end by 2 bases; junction bases not matched to a gene: 7. CDR1 SQVTM and CDR2 ANQGSEA come from the germline V gene. CDR3 DNA: TGCAGCGTCTCCGGGACTAGCGGCTTCACAGATACGCAGTATTTT. Amino acid sequence: CSVSGTSGFTDTQYF.

The chain recombines TRBV3-1 with TRBJ2-1; D is ambiguous. Trimming left V 3 bases short and J 4 bases short, with 4 bases between. The CDR3 is made up of 12 amino acids. The germline V gene encodes CDR1 LGHDT and CDR2 YNNKEL (reference sequence). CDR3 bases: TGTGCCAGCAGCCACCAGTACAATGAGCAGTTCTTC. This gives the protein CASSHQYNEQFF.

The CDR3 nucleotides read TGCGCCAGCAGCCCCCAGACAGGGAGTACGCAGTATTTT. Its translation: CASSPQTGSTQYF. The genes are TRBV5-1 and TRBJ2-3; 7 nucleotides align to TRBD1. CDR1 is SGHRS, CDR2 YFSETQ, per germline. V lost 4 bases to trimming and J lost 8 bases; unmatched junction nucleotides: 7. The CDR3 spans 13 residues. Drawing the rest from reference TRBV5-1 and TRBJ2-3, the complete variable domain is KAGVTQTPRYLIKTRGQQVTLSCSPISGHRSVSWYQQTPGQGLQFLFEYFSETQRNKGNFPGRFSGRQFSNSRSEMNVSTLELGDSALYLCASSPQTGSTQYFGPGTRLTVL.

This clonotype was counted only a few times. The V gene is TRBV29-1, the J gene TRBJ2-1; D remains unclear. CDR1 SQVTM and CDR2 ANQGSEA come from the germline V gene. Trimming removed 7 bases at V and 4 bases at J, with 8 bases between. The CDR3 covers 11 residues. CDR3 DNA sequence: TGCAGCGCCACCGAATACAATGAGCAGTTCTTC. It codes for CSATEYNEQFF.

J is TRBJ2-5 and V is TRBV18, with 7 bases identical to TRBD1. Germline loops: CDR1 KGHSH, CDR2 LQKENI. This CDR3 spans 18 amino acids. V dropped 8 bases and J dropped 5; count of bases not matched to a gene: 23. This CDR3 reads CASTGLKSNDRAEETQYF. Written as DNA, the CDR3 is TGTGCCAGCACAGGGCTGAAGTCGAACGACAGGGCGGAGGAGACCCAGTACTTC.

This clonotype was observed a handful of times. The chain uses TRBV6-4 and TRBJ2-1; TRBD1 matches at 7 bases. After removal of 5 bases from V and 5 bases from J, the junction contained 6 bases not matched to a gene. The CDR3 sequence is 14 residues long. Per germline, CDR1 MRHNA and CDR2 SNTAGT. The CDR3 sequence is CASSPGQANNEQFF. CDR3 DNA sequence: TGTGCCAGCAGTCCCGGACAGGCGAACAATGAGCAGTTCTTC.

V gene TRBV3-1 combines with J gene TRBJ1-5; D is possibly TRBD1 (5 bases). The CDR3 covers 15 residues. Germline V gene lookup returns CDR1 LGHDT and CDR2 YNNKEL (reference sequence). Trimming took 2 bases from V and 3 from J, leaving 11 bases between them. The CDR3 is CASSQNVGTNQPQHF. For the CDR3, the DNA is TGTGCCAGCAGCCAAAATGTAGGGACCAATCAGCCCCAGCATTTT. The variable domain in full, completed from reference TRBV3-1 and TRBJ1-5, reads DTAVSQTPKYLVTQMGNDKSIKCEQNLGHDTMYWYKQDSKKFLKIMFSYNNKELIINETVPNRFSPKSPDKAHLNLHINSLELGDSAVYFCASSQNVGTNQPQHFGDGTRLSIL.

This clonotype was counted a few times. The gene calls are TRBV24-1 and TRBJ2-3; perhaps TRBD2 as D (6 bases). Trimming stripped 6 bases from V and 3 bases from J, with 15 bases between. Germline V gene data show CDR1 as KGHDR and CDR2 as SFDVKD. The CDR3 is 15 residues long. CDR3 region: CATSFGGTSTDTQYF. CDR3 coding DNA: TGTGCCACCAGTTTTGGCGGGACGTCGACAGATACGCAGTATTTT.

The sample holds a few counts of this clonotype. The genes are TRBV7-2 and TRBJ2-2, with 8 bases that match TRBD2. J gave up 9 bases and V 5 bases, and 11 bases lay outside the gene matches. Per germline, CDR1 SGHTA and CDR2 FQGNSA. CDR3 length: 15 residues. In DNA, the CDR3 is TGTGCCAGCAGCGCCACCGGGACTAGTCGCCGGGAGCTGTTTTTT. It specifies CASSATGTSRRELFF.

This chain joins TRBV12-3 or TRBV12-4 and TRBJ2-7; D unresolved. V was trimmed by 2 bases and J by 1 base, leaving 6 bases between them. CDR3 length equals 13 residues. The CDR3 nucleotides are TGTGCCAGCAGTTTAAGTCCATCCTACGAGCAGTACTTC. Translated: CASSLSPSYEQYF.

The rearrangement uses TRBV27 and TRBJ2-5; possibly TRBD1 or TRBD2 for D (6 bases each). This CDR3 comprises 14 residues. The V end was cut by 1 base, the J end by 5 bases, with 11 bases between. CDR1 is MNHEY and CDR2 is SMNVEV in the germline V gene (reference sequence). CDR3 region: CASSLWGAWETQYF. The CDR3 DNA sequence: TGTGCCAGCAGTTTATGGGGGGCCTGGGAGACCCAGTACTTC.

This sequence joins TRBV5-1 and TRBJ2-3, with D tentatively TRBD2 (5 bases). CDR1 and CDR2 from the germline V gene are SGHRS and YFSETQ. The CDR3 runs to 16 residues. The V and J ends lost 2 bases and 2 bases respectively, with 15 bases between them. The CDR3 sequence: CASSFSVAKDTDTQYF. CDR3 nucleotide sequence: TGCGCCAGCAGCTTCTCAGTAGCGAAGGACACAGATACGCAGTATTTT.

This sequence joins TRBV27 and TRBJ2-1, with 10 bases fitting TRBD1. The CDR3 totals 16 residues. Germline-derived CDR1 and CDR2 are MNHEY and SMNVEV (reference sequence). Trimming at V came to 7 bases and at J to 8 bases, leaving 14 bases not matched to a gene. In nucleotides, the CDR3 is TGTGCCAGCAAAATACCCGGGACAGGGGCGCACCATGAGCAGTTCTTC. Its translation is CASKIPGTGAHHEQFF.

This rearrangement joins TRBV5-1 to TRBJ2-2, with D possibly being TRBD1 (6 bases). The CDR3 runs to 17 residues. Germline assignment: CDR1 SGHRS and CDR2 YFSETQ. The V and J ends lost 4 bases and 6 bases respectively, with 22 bases between them. CDR3 DNA sequence: TGCGCCAGCAGCACCGGTGCGGCAGAAGGGGGAGCCGGGGAGCTGTTTTTT. It codes for CASSTGAAEGGAGELFF.

The chain recombines TRBV19 with TRBJ2-7, with 7 bases lining up with TRBD1. The germline V gene encodes CDR1 LNHDA and CDR2 SQIVND (reference sequence). Trimming at V came to 8 bases and at J to 2 bases, leaving 12 bases not matched to a gene. The CDR3 is 15 amino acids. The chain's CDR3 is CASAKTGQRAYEQYF. CDR3 coding DNA: TGTGCCAGTGCTAAGACAGGGCAGAGGGCCTACGAGCAGTACTTC.

This clonotype was seen many times. The chain recombines TRBV5-1 with TRBJ2-2, with D perhaps TRBD1 or TRBD2 (5 bases each). The CDR3 is 15 residues long. CDR1 SGHRS and CDR2 YFSETQ come from the germline V gene. V was cut by 0 bases and J by 4 bases, with 10 bases left in between. The CDR3 coding sequence is TGCGCCAGCAGCTTGGGGGCAGGGAGCACCGGGGAGCTGTTTTTT. Translated: CASSLGAGSTGELFF. The whole variable domain, remainder taken from reference TRBV5-1 and TRBJ2-2, is KAGVTQTPRYLIKTRGQQVTLSCSPISGHRSVSWYQQTPGQGLQFLFEYFSETQRNKGNFPGRFSGRQFSNSRSEMNVSTLELGDSALYLCASSLGAGSTGELFFGEGSRLTVL.

This clonotype was detected only a few times. The chain links TRBV7-2 to TRBJ2-5; TRBD2 agrees at 8 bases. CDR1 and CDR2 from the germline V gene are SGHTA and FQGNSA. The CDR3 has 15 residues. After removal of 5 bases from V and 11 bases from J, the junction contained 16 bases not matched to a gene. Here the CDR3 DNA reads TGTGCCAGCAGCAAGGATTCTAGCGGGCCCCTCGATCAGTACTTC. Its translation is CASSKDSSGPLDQYF.

The chain recombines TRBV6-2 or TRBV6-3 with TRBJ2-7; no clear D. CDR1 and CDR2 from the germline V gene are MNHEY and SVGEGT. The CDR3 covers 14 residues. V shed 0 bases and J shed 1 base, with 7 bases lying between them. CDR3 in amino acids: CASSYSSVSYEQYF. The CDR3 nucleotides read TGTGCCAGCAGTTACTCTTCTGTTTCCTACGAGCAGTACTTC.

This sequence joins TRBV9 and TRBJ2-5; 7 nucleotides match TRBD2. Looked up from germline, CDR1 is SGDLS and CDR2 is YYNGEE. The ends lost 4 bases at V and 7 bases at J; junction bases unmatched: 16. The CDR3 runs to 16 residues. The CDR3 loop reads CASSPATSRTEGTQYF. CDR3 sequence (DNA): TGTGCCAGCAGCCCCGCGACTAGCAGAACTGAGGGGACCCAGTACTTC.

The rearrangement uses TRBV29-1 and TRBJ2-3; D is unresolved. The CDR3 is 13 residues long. The germline CDR1 and CDR2 sequences are SQVTM and ANQGSEA. V was pared by 7 bases and J by 0 bases, with 11 bases between. CDR3 residues: CSAAPTSTDTQYF. DNA of the CDR3: TGCAGCGCAGCCCCTACCAGCACAGATACGCAGTATTTT.